These T cell receptor beta chains were read from a single sample in a study of a mutant IDH1 vaccine in newly diagnosed glioma. Libraries were prepared by immunoSEQ multiplex PCR; TCRdb keeps only in-frame clonotypes and omits some of them. In the table there are around 52,000 clones, just under 80% of which are singletons. Antigens for these TCRs are unknown. The sequenced sample was PBMCs, obtained from a glioma patient whose treatment included an IDH1 peptide vaccine. These receptors were taken from a woman in her thirties or forties with glioma. Both conserved end residues are part of each CDR3. The order of the fields is clone size, D gene, J gene, V gene, CDR3 protein, CDR3 DNA. The D gene is left open where the match is weak. Clone sizes are given selectively: once, few, many, or a class where the clone is expanded.

NA	NA	TRBJ2-7	TRBV5-4	CASTSLQDLSREQYF	TGTGCCAGCACCTCCCTACAGGACCTCTCGAGAGAGCAGTACTTC
NA	NA	TRBJ2-5	TRBV2	CASSPPVRETQYF	TGTGCCAGCAGTCCCCCCGTCCGGGAGACCCAGTACTTC
NA	TRBD1	TRBJ2-7	TRBV27	CASSLLPGQGSYEQYF	TGTGCCAGCAGTTTACTCCCGGGACAGGGTTCCTACGAGCAGTACTTC
NA	TRBD1	TRBJ1-1	TRBV19	CASRTGGTEAFF	TGTGCCAGTAGGACAGGGGGCACTGAAGCTTTCTTT
NA	TRBD2	TRBJ2-5	TRBV9	CASSPGGTMSQETQYF	TGTGCCAGCAGCCCCGGGGGGACTATGTCTCAAGAGACCCAGTACTTC
once	NA	TRBJ1-1	TRBV5-1	CASSLDALNTEAFF	TGCGCCAGCAGCTTGGATGCCCTTAACACTGAAGCTTTCTTT
few	NA	TRBJ2-5	TRBV29-1	CSVEGTEETQYF	TGCAGCGTTGAAGGCACCGAAGAGACCCAGTACTTC
NA	NA	TRBJ2-7	TRBV7-2	CASSLVPGPYEQYF	TGTGCCAGCAGCTTAGTTCCGGGCCCGTACGAGCAGTACTTC
few	NA	TRBJ2-2	TRBV4-3	CASSQSEGPTAGELFF	TGCGCCAGCAGCCAATCCGAGGGCCCAACTGCCGGGGAGCTGTTTTTT
NA	NA	TRBJ1-6	TRBV4-1	CASSQDWGRGINNSPLHF	TGCGCCAGCAGCCAAGATTGGGGCAGGGGAATCAATAATTCACCCCTCCACTTT
NA	NA	TRBJ1-3	TRBV4-1	CASSQGVDISSGNTIYF	TGCGCCAGCAGCCAAGGTGTAGATATAAGCTCTGGAAACACCATATATTTT
NA	TRBD2	TRBJ2-5	TRBV9	CASGYSGGEETQYF	TGTGCCAGCGGTTATAGCGGGGGGGAAGAGACCCAGTACTTC
NA	NA	TRBJ2-7	TRBV4-3	CASSQDPDYEQYF	TGCGCCAGCAGCCAAGATCCAGATTACGAGCAGTACTTC
NA	NA	TRBJ1-6	TRBV27	CASSLSKGSLHF	TGTGCCAGCAGTTTATCGAAAGGGTCCCTCCACTTT
NA	NA	TRBJ1-2	TRBV6-5	CASRARFNYGYTF	TGTGCCAGCCGGGCCCGTTTTAACTATGGCTACACCTTC
NA	NA	TRBJ2-3	TRBV5-1	CASSLTGLGDTQYF	TGCGCCAGCAGCTTGACAGGGCTGGGGGATACGCAGTATTTT
NA	NA	TRBJ2-1	TRBV5-1	CASRQRYEQFF	TGCGCCAGCAGACAGCGCTATGAGCAGTTCTTC
NA	TRBD2	TRBJ2-1	TRBV2	CASISAGGYNEQFF	TGTGCCAGCATTTCAGCGGGGGGCTACAATGAGCAGTTCTTC
NA	NA	TRBJ1-5	TRBV6-1	CASSELRQPQHF	TGTGCCAGCAGTGAATTGAGGCAGCCCCAGCATTTT
few	TRBD1	TRBJ1-2	TRBV30	CAYDRDGYGYTF	TGTGCCTACGACAGGGACGGCTATGGCTACACCTTC
NA	TRBD1	TRBJ1-1	TRBV5-1	CASSLWRDRGTEAFF	TGCGCCAGCAGCTTGTGGCGAGACAGGGGTACTGAAGCTTTCTTT
NA	TRBD2	TRBJ2-3	TRBV18	CASSRTGGASDTQYF	TGTGCCAGCTCACGGACCGGGGGGGCATCAGATACGCAGTATTTT
NA	TRBD1	TRBJ2-5	TRBV2	CASSERDRQETQYF	TGTGCCAGCAGTGAACGGGACAGACAAGAGACCCAGTACTTC
NA	TRBD2	TRBJ2-3	TRBV28	CASSRTSSEPDTQYF	TGTGCCAGCAGTAGGACTAGTAGCGAACCAGATACGCAGTATTTT
NA	NA	TRBJ2-2	TRBV7-2	CASSLGVGELFF	TGTGCCAGCAGCTTAGGGGTTGGGGAGCTGTTTTTT
NA	TRBD2	TRBJ2-7	TRBV6-1	CASRPGLAGSYEQYF	TGTGCCAGCAGGCCGGGACTAGCGGGCTCCTACGAGCAGTACTTC
NA	TRBD2	TRBJ2-3	TRBV5-8	CASSLGTVAGGRDTQYF	TGTGCCAGCAGCTTAGGAACCGTTGCGGGGGGGAGAGATACGCAGTATTTT
NA	NA	TRBJ1-6	TRBV30	CAWSTSGDSPLHF	TGTGCCTGGAGTACCTCAGGGGATTCACCCCTCCACTTT
NA	NA	TRBJ2-1	TRBV7-9	CASSLDRGRENEQFF	TGTGCCAGCAGCTTAGACAGGGGGAGGGAGAATGAGCAGTTCTTC
NA	TRBD1	TRBJ2-3	TRBV25-1	CASSDGQGRTDTQYF	TGTGCCAGCAGTGATGGACAGGGACGCACAGATACGCAGTATTTT
NA	TRBD1	TRBJ1-2	TRBV6-1	CASIEGADYGYTF	TGTGCCAGCATAGAGGGGGCAGATTATGGCTACACCTTC
NA	NA	TRBJ2-1	TRBV7-2	CASSSTGGKYEQFF	TGTGCCAGCAGCTCCACCGGGGGAAAGTATGAGCAGTTCTTC
NA	NA	TRBJ2-5	TRBV2	CASSGQQQETQYF	TGTGCCAGCAGTGGGCAACAGCAAGAGACCCAGTACTTC
NA	NA	TRBJ1-2	TRBV9	CASSGLSYTF	TGTGCCAGCAGCGGTTTAAGCTACACCTTC
NA	TRBD1	TRBJ1-5	TRBV30	CAWSVRRGPGSNQPQHF	TGTGCCTGGAGTGTACGAAGGGGGCCGGGGAGCAATCAGCCCCAGCATTTT
NA	NA	TRBJ2-7	TRBV27	CASSPGFSRHYEQYF	TGTGCCAGCAGTCCTGGGTTTAGCCGACACTACGAGCAGTACTTC
NA	NA	TRBJ2-3	TRBV5-6	CASSLAAVGTDTQYF	TGTGCCAGCAGCTTGGCGGCAGTCGGCACAGATACGCAGTATTTT
NA	NA	TRBJ2-3	TRBV9	CASSGWTRSDTQYF	TGTGCCAGCAGCGGGTGGACCCGCTCAGATACGCAGTATTTT
medium-sized	NA	TRBJ1-1	TRBV4-1	CASSGYTEAFF	TGCGCCAGCAGCGGGTACACTGAAGCTTTCTTT
NA	NA	TRBJ2-5	TRBV2	CASSLQETQYF	TGTGCCAGCAGTCTCCAAGAGACCCAGTACTTC
NA	TRBD2	TRBJ2-3	TRBV10-3	CAISEPTSGPSTDTQYF	TGTGCCATCAGTGAGCCCACTAGCGGCCCTAGCACAGATACGCAGTATTTT
NA	NA	TRBJ2-7	TRBV6-1	CATRPYEQYF	TGTGCCACCCGTCCCTACGAGCAGTACTTC
NA	NA	TRBJ1-1	TRBV5-4	CASSLVSVSEAFF	TGTGCCAGCAGCTTGGTATCGGTTTCTGAAGCTTTCTTT
few	NA	TRBJ1-2	TRBV30	CAWSPNEVSGYTF	TGTGCCTGGAGCCCAAATGAGGTATCTGGCTACACCTTC
NA	NA	TRBJ1-4	TRBV11-2	CASSLTSTNEKLFF	TGTGCCAGCAGCTTAACCTCAACTAATGAAAAACTGTTTTTT
once	NA	TRBJ2-5	TRBV29-1	CSVRQPRQETQYF	TGCAGCGTAAGACAACCCCGTCAAGAGACCCAGTACTTC
NA	NA	TRBJ1-5	TRBV27	CASSYRDGQPQHF	TGTGCCAGCAGTTACAGGGACGGTCAGCCCCAGCATTTT
NA	NA	TRBJ1-1	TRBV27	CASSGRGSLGTEAFF	TGTGCCAGCTCAGGGAGGGGGTCCCTGGGCACTGAAGCTTTCTTT
NA	NA	TRBJ1-1	TRBV30	CAWSVQKDMTEAFF	TGTGCCTGGAGTGTACAAAAGGATATGACTGAAGCTTTCTTT
NA	TRBD1	TRBJ2-1	TRBV15	CATSRDLGTGGNEQFF	TGTGCCACCAGCAGAGATTTGGGGACAGGGGGCAATGAGCAGTTCTTC
NA	NA	TRBJ2-2	TRBV7-2	CASSTFGGELFF	TGTGCCAGCAGCACTTTCGGGGGGGAGCTGTTTTTT
NA	NA	TRBJ2-7	TRBV29-1	CSVDRGYEQYF	TGCAGCGTTGATAGGGGATACGAGCAGTACTTC
NA	TRBD1	TRBJ1-2	TRBV2	CASSEQGALGYTF	TGTGCCAGCAGTGAACAGGGGGCGCTTGGCTACACCTTC
NA	NA	TRBJ1-4	TRBV19	CATRLGEKLFF	TGTGCCACCCGCTTGGGTGAAAAACTGTTTTTT
NA	NA	TRBJ1-1	TRBV7-2	CASSQVRVTEAFF	TGTGCCAGCAGCCAAGTGCGGGTCACTGAAGCTTTCTTT
NA	NA	TRBJ1-4	TRBV5-8	CASSLAGARTNEKLFF	TGTGCCAGCAGCTTGGCCGGGGCCCGGACTAATGAAAAACTGTTTTTT
NA	NA	TRBJ1-1	TRBV5-1	CASSLDPLATEAFF	TGCGCCAGCAGCTTGGACCCCCTAGCCACTGAAGCTTTCTTT